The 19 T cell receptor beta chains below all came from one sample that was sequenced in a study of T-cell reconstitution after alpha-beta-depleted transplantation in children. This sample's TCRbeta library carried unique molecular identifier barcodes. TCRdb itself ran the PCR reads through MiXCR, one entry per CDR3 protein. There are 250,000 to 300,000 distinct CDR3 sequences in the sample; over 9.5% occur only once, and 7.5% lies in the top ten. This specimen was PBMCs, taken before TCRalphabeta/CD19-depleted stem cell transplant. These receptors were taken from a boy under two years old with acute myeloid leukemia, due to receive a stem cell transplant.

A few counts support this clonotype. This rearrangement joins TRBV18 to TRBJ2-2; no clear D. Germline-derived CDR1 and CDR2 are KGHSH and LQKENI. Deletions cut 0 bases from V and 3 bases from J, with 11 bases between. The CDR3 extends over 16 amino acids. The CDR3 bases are TGTGCCAGCTCACCACCAGGGATGGTGGACACCGGGGAGCTGTTTTTT. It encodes CASSPPGMVDTGELFF.

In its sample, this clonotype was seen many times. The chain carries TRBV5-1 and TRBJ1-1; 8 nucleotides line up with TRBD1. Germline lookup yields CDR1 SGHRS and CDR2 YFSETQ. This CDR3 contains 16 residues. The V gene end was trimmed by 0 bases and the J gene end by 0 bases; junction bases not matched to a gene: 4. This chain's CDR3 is CASSLGQGSMNTEAFF. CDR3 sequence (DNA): TGCGCCAGCAGCTTGGGACAGGGGAGCATGAACACTGAAGCTTTCTTT.

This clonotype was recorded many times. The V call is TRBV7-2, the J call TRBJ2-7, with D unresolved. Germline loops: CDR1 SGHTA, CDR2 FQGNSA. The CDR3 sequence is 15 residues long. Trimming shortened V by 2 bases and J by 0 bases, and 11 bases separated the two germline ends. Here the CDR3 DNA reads TGTGCCAGCAGCTTAAATGCTCTGAGCTCCTACGAGCAGTACTTC. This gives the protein CASSLNALSSYEQYF.

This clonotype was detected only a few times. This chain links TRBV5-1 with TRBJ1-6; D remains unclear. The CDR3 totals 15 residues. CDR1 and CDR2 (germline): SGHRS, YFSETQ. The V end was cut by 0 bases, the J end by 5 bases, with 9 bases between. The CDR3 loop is CASSLEGRDNSPLHF. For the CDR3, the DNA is TGCGCCAGCAGCTTGGAAGGTCGGGATAATTCACCCCTCCACTTT. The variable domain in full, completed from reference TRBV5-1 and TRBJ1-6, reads KAGVTQTPRYLIKTRGQQVTLSCSPISGHRSVSWYQQTPGQGLQFLFEYFSETQRNKGNFPGRFSGRQFSNSRSEMNVSTLELGDSALYLCASSLEGRDNSPLHFGNGTRLTVT.

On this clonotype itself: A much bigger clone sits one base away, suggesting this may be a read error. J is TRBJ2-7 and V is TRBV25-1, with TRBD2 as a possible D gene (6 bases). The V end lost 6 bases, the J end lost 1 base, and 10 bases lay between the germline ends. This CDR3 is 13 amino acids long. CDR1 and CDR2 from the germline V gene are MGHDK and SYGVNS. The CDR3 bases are TGTGCCAGCAGCCGGACTAATTCCTACGAGCAGTACTTC. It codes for CASSRTNSYEQYF.

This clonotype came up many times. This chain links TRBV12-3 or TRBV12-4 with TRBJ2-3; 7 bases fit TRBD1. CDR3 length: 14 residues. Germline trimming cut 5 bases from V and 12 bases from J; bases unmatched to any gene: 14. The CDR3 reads CASSPVGGQISQYF. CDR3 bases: TGTGCCAGCAGTCCGGTTGGGGGACAGATATCACAGTATTTT.

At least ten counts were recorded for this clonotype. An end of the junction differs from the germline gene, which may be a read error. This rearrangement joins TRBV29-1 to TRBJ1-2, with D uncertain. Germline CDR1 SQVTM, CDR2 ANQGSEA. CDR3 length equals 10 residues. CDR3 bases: TGCAGCGTTGAAGATCAGGCGGCTCACTTC. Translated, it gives CSVEDQAAHF.

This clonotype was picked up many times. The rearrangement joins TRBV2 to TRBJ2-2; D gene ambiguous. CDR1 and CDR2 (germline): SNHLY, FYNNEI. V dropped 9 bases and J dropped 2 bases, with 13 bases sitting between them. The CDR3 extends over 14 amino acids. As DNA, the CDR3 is TGTGCCAGAGTCAGAGCAACAAACACCGGGGAGCTGTTTTTT. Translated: CARVRATNTGELFF.

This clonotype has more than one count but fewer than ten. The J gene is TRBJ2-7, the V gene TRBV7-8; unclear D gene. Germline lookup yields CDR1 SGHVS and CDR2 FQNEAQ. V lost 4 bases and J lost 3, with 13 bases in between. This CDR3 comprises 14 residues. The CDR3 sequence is CASSSSGLDYEQYF. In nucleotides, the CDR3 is TGTGCCAGCAGCTCCTCCGGTCTGGACTACGAGCAGTACTTC.

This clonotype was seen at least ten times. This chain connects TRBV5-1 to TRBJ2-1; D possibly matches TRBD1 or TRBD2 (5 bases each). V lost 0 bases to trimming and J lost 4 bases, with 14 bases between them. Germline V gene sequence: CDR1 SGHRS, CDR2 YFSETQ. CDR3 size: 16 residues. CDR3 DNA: TGCGCCAGCAGCTTGGTAGGTGGGGGAGAATACAATGAGCAGTTCTTC. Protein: CASSLVGGGEYNEQFF.

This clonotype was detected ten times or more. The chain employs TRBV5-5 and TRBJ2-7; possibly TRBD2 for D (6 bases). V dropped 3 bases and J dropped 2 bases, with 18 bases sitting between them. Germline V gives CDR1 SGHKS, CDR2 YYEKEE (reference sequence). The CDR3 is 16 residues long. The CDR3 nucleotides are TGTGCCAGCAGCTCCGAGGGGAGGATAGGGACCTACGAGCAGTACTTC. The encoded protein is CASSSEGRIGTYEQYF.

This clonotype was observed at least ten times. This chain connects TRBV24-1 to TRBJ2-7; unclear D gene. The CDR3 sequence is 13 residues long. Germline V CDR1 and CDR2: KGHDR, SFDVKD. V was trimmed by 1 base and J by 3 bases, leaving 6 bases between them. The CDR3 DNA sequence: TGTGCCACCAGTGATTTTGACTTCTACGAGCAGTACTTC. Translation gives CATSDFDFYEQYF.

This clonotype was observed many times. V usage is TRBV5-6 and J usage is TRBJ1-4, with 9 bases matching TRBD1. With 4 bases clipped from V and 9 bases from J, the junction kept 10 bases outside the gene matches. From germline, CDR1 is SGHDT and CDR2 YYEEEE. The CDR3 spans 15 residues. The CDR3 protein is CASSLGPGQGKKLFF. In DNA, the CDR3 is TGTGCCAGCAGCCTGGGGCCGGGACAGGGAAAAAAACTGTTTTTT.

CDR3 DNA sequence: TGTGCCAGCTCGCCCCGGGAGAGAGGCGCCTACGAGCAGTACTTC. The encoded protein is CASSPRERGAYEQYF. V gene TRBV18 combines with J gene TRBJ2-7; perhaps TRBD2 as D (6 bases). V lost 6 bases and J 2 bases, leaving 17 bases between the germline ends. The CDR3 extends over 15 amino acids. CDR1 KGHSH and CDR2 LQKENI come from the germline V gene. The variable domain in full, completed from reference TRBV18 and TRBJ2-7, reads NAGVMQNPRHLVRRRGQEARLRCSPMKGHSHVYWYRQLPEEGLKFMVYLQKENIIDESGMPKERFSAEFPKEGPSILRIQQVVRGDSAAYFCASSPRERGAYEQYFGPGTRLTVT.

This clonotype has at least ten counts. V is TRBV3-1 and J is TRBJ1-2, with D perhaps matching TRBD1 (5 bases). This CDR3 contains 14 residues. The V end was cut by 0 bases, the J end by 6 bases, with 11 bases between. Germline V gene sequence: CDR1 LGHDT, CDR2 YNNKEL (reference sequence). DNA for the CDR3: TGTGCCAGCAGCCAAGACGAGGACATTAATGGCTACACCTTC. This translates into CASSQDEDINGYTF.

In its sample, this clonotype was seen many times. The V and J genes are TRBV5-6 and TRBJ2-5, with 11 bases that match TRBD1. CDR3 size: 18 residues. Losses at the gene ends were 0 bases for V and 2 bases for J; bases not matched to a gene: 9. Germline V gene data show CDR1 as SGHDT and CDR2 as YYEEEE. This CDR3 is CASSLGTGGVMLQETQYF. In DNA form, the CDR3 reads TGTGCCAGCAGCTTGGGGACAGGGGGCGTTATGTTACAAGAGACCCAGTACTTC.

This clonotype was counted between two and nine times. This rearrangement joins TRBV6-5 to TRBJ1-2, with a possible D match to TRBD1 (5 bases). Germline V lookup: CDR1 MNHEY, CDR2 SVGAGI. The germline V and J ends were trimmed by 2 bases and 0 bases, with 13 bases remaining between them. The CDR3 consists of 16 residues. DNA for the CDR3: TGTGCCAGCAGTTACACCTACAGGTTGGCTAACTATGGCTACACCTTC. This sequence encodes CASSYTYRLANYGYTF.

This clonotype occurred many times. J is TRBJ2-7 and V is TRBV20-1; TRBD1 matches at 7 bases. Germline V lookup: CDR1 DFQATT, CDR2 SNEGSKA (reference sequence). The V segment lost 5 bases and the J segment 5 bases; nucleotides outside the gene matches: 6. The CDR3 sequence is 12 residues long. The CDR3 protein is CSAHYRGDEQYF. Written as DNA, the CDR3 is TGCAGTGCTCATTACAGGGGAGACGAGCAGTACTTC.

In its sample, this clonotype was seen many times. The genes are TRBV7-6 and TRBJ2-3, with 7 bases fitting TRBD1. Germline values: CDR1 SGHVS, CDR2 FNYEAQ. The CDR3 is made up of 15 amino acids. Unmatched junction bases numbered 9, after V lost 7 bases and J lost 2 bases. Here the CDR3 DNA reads TGTGCCAGCACCTCCCGACAGGGAACCACAGATACGCAGTATTTT. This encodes CASTSRQGTTDTQYF. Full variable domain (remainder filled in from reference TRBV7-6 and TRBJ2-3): GAGVSQSPRYKVTKRGQDVALRCDPISGHVSLYWYRQALGQGPEFLTYFNYEAQQDKSGLPNDRFSAERPEGSISTLTIQRTEQRDSAMYRCASTSRQGTTDTQYFGPGTRLTVL.